The source of this TCR beta chain is a study of T cell repertoires in cytomegalovirus infection. Study-wide background: Recently described HLA-C-restricted plus well-studied HLA-B-restricted CMV epitopes were used. Public TCR beta signature analysis indicated the presence of both CMV infection and matching HLA type.

Whole-study findings and limits: Cumulative frequency (of public TCR beta family members) identified carriers of CMV plus the relevant HLA. In two of eight donors, the top clonotype was HLA-C-restricted CMV-specific.

On this clonotype itself: Antigen: not known.

MiXCR, run by TCRdb on the reads, gives a single entry per CDR3 protein. The sample holds roughly 920,000 distinct CDR3 sequences; 31% are singletons and the top ten take over 12%. This sequence was found in a human donor in good health (CMV status not recorded). Some clones in this sample may be carry-over from other donors' samples. The sequencing used cultured CD8+ T cells from PBMCs, collected from culture after CMV antigen stimulation.

The CDR3 here is CASSQGQGGPDYGYTF. DNA for the CDR3: TGCGCCAGCAGCCAAGGACAGGGTGGCCCTGACTATGGCTACACCTTC. The chain carries TRBV4-1 and TRBJ1-2; 7 positions match TRBD1. The germline gives CDR1 MGHRA, CDR2 YSYEKL. J lost 3 bases, V lost 1 base, and 8 bases had no gene match. The length of the CDR3 is 16 residues.